Shown below are 10 T cell receptor beta chains from a single sample sequenced in a study of TIL therapy for anti-PD-1-resistant metastatic lung cancer (dated by TCRdb to the early 2020s). This specimen's time point label, interpreted: pre-treatment sample, taken before nivolumab and TIL therapy. TCR beta CDR3 regions were amplified from genomic DNA by bias-controlled multiplex PCR with the immunoSEQ v3 hsTCRB kit. TCRdb carries this immuneACCESS record with in-frame sequences only. Its versions omit some clonotypes, under half of them owing to an unresolved V gene in the studies checked, with the rest unexplained. The sample records 20,000 to 25,000 clones, 70% to 85% of which are singletons. Jointly, the top ten make up nearly 2% of the sample. Material: blood, obtained at baseline. These receptors all stem from a person aged 25 to 79 with non-small cell lung cancer.

The V and J genes are TRBV3-1 (or the pseudogene TRBV3-2) and TRBJ2-7, with TRBD2 matching 10 bases. This CDR3 region has 16 residues. Trimming removed 4 bases from V and 5 bases from J; junction bases left unmatched: 11. CDR1 is LGHDT and CDR2 is YNNKEL in the germline V gene (reference sequence). CDR3 loop: CASSLIGAGGRNEQYF. The CDR3 region has the DNA TGTGCCAGCAGCCTAATTGGAGCGGGAGGGAGGAACGAGCAGTACTTC.

There are a few counts of this clone. V and J are TRBV5-4 and TRBJ1-1; D uncertain. Germline V gene lookup returns CDR1 SGHNT and CDR2 YYREEE (reference sequence). The CDR3 runs 14 residues. V was shortened by 0 bases and J by 1 base, with 7 bases between the two germline ends. The CDR3 protein is CASSLEGGNTEAFF. CDR3 DNA: TGTGCCAGCAGCTTGGAGGGCGGGAACACTGAAGCTTTCTTT. The full variable domain, completed using reference TRBV5-4 and TRBJ1-1, is ETGVTQSPTHLIKTRGQQVTLRCSSQSGHNTVSWYQQALGQGPQFIFQYYREEENGRGNFPPRFSGLQFPNYSSELNVNALELDDSALYLCASSLEGGNTEAFFGQGTRLTVV.

This rearrangement joins TRBV10-2 to TRBJ2-7; D ambiguous. Trimming cost V 4 bases and J 3 bases, with 4 bases left between them. The V gene's germline CDR1 is WSHSY and CDR2 SAAADI. The CDR3 is 11 residues long. CDR3 residues: CASSVSYEQYF. The DNA for the CDR3 is TGCGCCAGCAGTGTCAGCTACGAGCAGTACTTC.

This clone came up a few times. The V call is TRBV3-1 (or the pseudogene TRBV3-2), the J call TRBJ1-2, with D uncertain. V lost 2 bases and J lost 8, with 12 bases in between. The CDR3 consists of 13 residues. Germline CDR1 and CDR2: LGHDT and YNNKEL (reference sequence). CDR3 coding DNA: TGTGCCAGCAGCCAATTCAACGGAGGGGGCTACACCTTC. This translates into CASSQFNGGGYTF.

This chain links TRBV7-2 with TRBJ1-2; TRBD1 might be the D (5 bases). Germline V gene data show CDR1 as SGHTA and CDR2 as FQGNSA. V lost 2 bases to trimming and J lost 5 bases, with 15 bases between them. The CDR3 is made up of 15 amino acids. For the CDR3, the DNA is TGTGCCAGCAGCTTAACTGTGGCAGGGACGTATGGCTACACCTTC. Its protein product is CASSLTVAGTYGYTF.

CDR3 bases: TGTGCCAGCAGTGCCTCGGGGGCCGCTTCCAATCAGCCCCAGCATTTT. Protein sequence: CASSASGAASNQPQHF. This chain joins TRBV6-1 and TRBJ1-5; a possible D gene is TRBD1 (6 bases). Trimming took off 4 bases at V and 3 bases at J, with 16 bases between the two ends. This CDR3 comprises 16 residues. CDR1 and CDR2 from the germline V gene are MNHNS and SASEGT.

The chain employs TRBV30 and TRBJ1-1, with D possibly matching TRBD1 (5 bases). V lost 4 bases and J lost 2, with 14 bases in between. Looked up from germline, CDR1 is GTSNPN and CDR2 is SVGIG (reference sequence). This CDR3 comprises 14 residues. Here the CDR3 reads CAWTPEGVNTEAFF. The CDR3 bases are TGTGCCTGGACCCCAGAAGGGGTAAACACTGAAGCTTTCTTT.

This clone came up once. The rearrangement joins TRBV6-1 to TRBJ1-1; D gene ambiguous. Germline V gives CDR1 MNHNS, CDR2 SASEGT. CDR3 length: 15 amino acids. Between the trimmed V and J ends, which lost 2 bases and 3 bases, there was a span of 13 bases. As DNA, the CDR3 is TGTGCCAGCAGTGAACAGACCTCGGAGTACACTGAAGCTTTCTTT. It encodes CASSEQTSEYTEAFF.

The chain has TRBV7-8 and TRBJ2-7, with D maybe TRBD2 (6 bases). Germline CDR1 SGHVS, CDR2 FQNEAQ. The V end lost 5 bases, the J end lost 4 bases, and 9 bases lay between the germline ends. The CDR3 contains 12 residues. In DNA, the CDR3 is TGTGCCAGCAGCCCCCGGGGGTACGAGCAGTACTTC. Residues: CASSPRGYEQYF.

The chain joins TRBV30 to TRBJ1-1, with D unclear. Per germline, CDR1 GTSNPN and CDR2 SVGIG (reference sequence). The CDR3 has 11 amino acids. V was trimmed by 3 bases and J by 11 bases, leaving 13 bases between them. The CDR3 DNA sequence: TGTGCCTGGAGCCCGAGAGTTGAGGCTTTCTTT. Its translation: CAWSPRVEAFF.